This T cell receptor beta chain appears in the sequencing data of a study of CD8 T cells in Susac syndrome (dated by TCRdb to between 2018 and 2021). Broadly, across the study: Whether CD8+ T cell activation and differentiation in Susac syndrome was antigen driven was tested using repertoire sequencing.

Here is what the overall study found, with its caveats: The study acknowledged that relatively few individuals were included in the TCR sequencing and HLA analysis.

RNA was extracted with the RNeasy kit and roughly 0.5 to 1 ug was reverse transcribed using random hexamers. The immunoSEQ multiplex PCR assay, covering 54 Vbeta and 13 Jbeta segments, was used to amplify TCR beta CDR3 regions. PCR amplification bias was corrected using a synthetic template baseline for primer optimization and computational correction. The study's processing was this. Reads were assigned to V, D and J genes according to IMGT and analyzed in immunoSEQ Analyzer, with only productive sequences retained. Clonality was calculated as one minus the Shannon entropy normalized by log2 of the number of productive unique sequences. For each patient and control, public and private clones were evaluated within the 100 most prevalent clones. Clones were defined as Susac-specific if absent from the healthy and MS cohorts, from over a thousand published viral clones and from other ImmuneACCESS disease sequences. The raw public data were reprocessed by TCRdb itself: fastp quality trimming at Q25, MiXCR clonotype calling, in-frame beta chains only. Entries that share a CDR3 protein sequence are merged under the most common genes and DNA. TCRdb's processing, not the authors', yielded these V and J calls. Counted in this sample were around 120,000 distinct CDR3 sequences; roughly 94% of them appeared once. The ten biggest clones cover around 0.13% of the sample.

Peripheral blood CD8+ and CD4+ T cells from healthy donors, Susac syndrome patients and multiple sclerosis patients were profiled using high-throughput TCR beta sequencing. Multiple sclerosis controls were treatment-naive patients with stable or active relapsing-remitting disease fulfilling revised McDonald criteria. CD8+ TEMRA cells were enriched by FACS, while bulk CD8+ and CD4+ T cells were purified by magnetic negative isolation. Blood was drawn into EDTA tubes, processed within 24 hours, and PBMCs were isolated by density gradient centrifugation. PBMCs intended for TCR sequencing were cryopreserved in liquid nitrogen and were subsequently thawed in a 37 degrees C water bath. Purity of sorted or isolated CD4+, CD8+ and CD8+ TEMRA cells was at least 90%. Remarks on this clonotype: Which antigen it targets is not known. No base quality information exists; no much larger clone differs at one position.

The junction shows trimming of 6 bases on V and 0 bases on J, and the gene matches do not reach 6 bases of it. CDR1 and CDR2 are read off the germline V gene as MNHNS and SASEGT. The CDR3 spans 17 residues, from the cysteine through the phenylalanine. Only the CDR3 DNA stays, 51 bases, in frame from base 1. The sequencing input was CD4+ T cells from PBMCs. The sequence is built from TRBV6-1 and TRBJ2-3; 13 nucleotides in the junction match TRBD2. The origin of this receptor is a human donor with multiple sclerosis. CDR3 protein: CASRAVTSGRSTDTQYF. The bases are TGTGCCAGCAGAGCCGTGACTAGCGGGAGGAGCACAGATACGCAGTATTTT.